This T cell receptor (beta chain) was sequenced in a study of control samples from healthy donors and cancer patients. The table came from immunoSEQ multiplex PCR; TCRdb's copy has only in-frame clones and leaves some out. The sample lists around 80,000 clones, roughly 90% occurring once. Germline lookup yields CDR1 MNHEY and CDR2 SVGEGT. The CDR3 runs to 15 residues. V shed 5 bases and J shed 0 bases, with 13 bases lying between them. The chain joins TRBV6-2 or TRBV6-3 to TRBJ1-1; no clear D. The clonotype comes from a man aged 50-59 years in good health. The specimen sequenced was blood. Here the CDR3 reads CASSPSDGMNTEAFF. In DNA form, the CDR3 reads TGTGCCAGCAGTCCATCGGACGGGATGAACACTGAAGCTTTCTTT.